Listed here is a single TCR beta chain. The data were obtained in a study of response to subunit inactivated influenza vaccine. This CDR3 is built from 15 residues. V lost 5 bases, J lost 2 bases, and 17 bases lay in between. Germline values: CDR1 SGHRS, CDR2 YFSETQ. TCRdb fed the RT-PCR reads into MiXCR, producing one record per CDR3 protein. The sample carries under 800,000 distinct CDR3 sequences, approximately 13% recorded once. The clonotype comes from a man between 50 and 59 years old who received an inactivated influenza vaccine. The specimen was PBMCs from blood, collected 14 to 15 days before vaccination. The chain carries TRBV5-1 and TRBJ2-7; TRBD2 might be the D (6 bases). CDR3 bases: TGCGCCAGCAGTTCCCAGGGAGGTGGACCCTACGAGCAGTACTTC. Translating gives CASSSQGGGPYEQYF.